This is a list of T cell receptor beta chains from one sample in a study of neurological immune-mediated disorders. TCRdb reprocessed the 5' RACE reads with MiXCR, giving one entry per CDR3 protein. The sample has 55,000 to 60,000 distinct CDR3 sequences; around 3.5% are singletons. The source material was PBMCs. The receptors here all came from a woman in her 30s with multiple sclerosis. CDR3s include the opening cysteine and the closing phenylalanine or tryptophan. The order of the fields is D gene, J gene, CDR3 length, clone size, V gene, CDR3 DNA, CDR3 protein. The D gene is left open where the match is weak. The listing skips clone size in some rows; elsewhere it reads once, few, many or a size class.

TRBD2 TRBJ2-1 16 many TRBV10-3 TGTGCCATCAGTGAGTCTAGCGGGGGCGGTTACAATGAGCAGTTCTTC CAISESSGGGYNEQFF
NA TRBJ1-1 14 many TRBV7-9 TGTGCCAGCAGCTTATCCCCGGTGAACACTGAAGCTTTCTTT CASSLSPVNTEAFF
NA TRBJ1-1 15 many TRBV6-6 TGTGCCAGCAGTTCAACCTCCCGGGGAGACACTGAAGCTTTCTTT CASSSTSRGDTEAFF
NA TRBJ1-5 16 many TRBV20-1 TGCAGTGCCCTGAAGGGGGGGGCGGTAAGCAATCAGCCCCAGCATTTT CSALKGGAVSNQPQHF
TRBD1 TRBJ2-5 13 many TRBV20-1 TGCAGTGCTGTTACAGGGGGCCAAGAGACCCAGTACTTC CSAVTGGQETQYF
TRBD2 TRBJ2-5 15 many TRBV5-4 TGTGCCAGCAGCGCAGTAGCGGGGGGGCCGGAGACCCAGTACTTC CASSAVAGGPETQYF
NA TRBJ2-7 13 many TRBV20-1 TGCAGTGCTAGAGACACGCAGGGTTACGAGCAGTACTTC CSARDTQGYEQYF
TRBD1 TRBJ2-7 15 many TRBV12-3/TRBV12-4 TGTGCCAGCAGTCTCCGCGGGACAGGGGGAGGAGAGCAGTACTTC CASSLRGTGGGEQYF
NA TRBJ1-5 14 many TRBV3-1 TGTGCCAGCAGCAGGGGTGTGAGCAATCAGCCCCAGCATTTT CASSRGVSNQPQHF
NA TRBJ1-1 12 many TRBV27 TGTGCCAGCAGTTCAAACCGAATTGAAGCTTTCTTT CASSSNRIEAFF
TRBD2 TRBJ2-7 13 many TRBV20-1 TGCAGTGGGACTAGCGGGGGCTCCTACGAGCAGTACTTC CSGTSGGSYEQYF
NA TRBJ2-2 16 many TRBV7-9 TGTGCCAGCAGTTATCGTACGGGGGAATACGGCGGGGAGCTGTTTTTT CASSYRTGEYGGELFF
NA TRBJ1-6 12 many TRBV29-1 TGCAGCGGGTTAGGATCCAATTCACCCCTCAACTTT CSGLGSNSPLNF
TRBD2 TRBJ2-1 16 many TRBV20-1 TGCAGTGCTAGAGGGGCGGGAGCCACTATCTACAATGAGCAGTTCTTC CSARGAGATIYNEQFF
NA TRBJ1-2 14 NA TRBV29-1 TGCAGCGTTGAAAAAAGGCCTACTGGCTATGGCTACACCTTC CSVEKRPTGYGYTF
TRBD1 TRBJ1-5 15 many TRBV28 TGTGCCAGCAGCGCCTTGACAGGGGAAGAACAGCCCCAGCATTTT CASSALTGEEQPQHF
TRBD1 TRBJ1-2 16 many TRBV4-1 TGCGCCAGCAGCCAAGCCCATGTAGGGGGCTGGTATGGCTACACCTTC CASSQAHVGGWYGYTF
TRBD2 TRBJ2-7 14 many TRBV27 TGTGCCAGCAGTTTAGCGGGAGGGGGGTACGAGCAGTACTTC CASSLAGGGYEQYF
NA TRBJ2-1 11 NA TRBV20-1 TGCAGTGCCACTCGCGGGAATGAGCAGTTCTTC CSATRGNEQFF
NA TRBJ2-2 13 many TRBV10-3 TGTGCCATCAGCGACCCTAACACCGGGGAGCTGTTTTTT CAISDPNTGELFF
NA TRBJ1-2 13 many TRBV20-1 TGCAGTGCTATATCGGCCTACAAGGGTTTAGGCACCTTC CSAISAYKGLGTF
TRBD2 TRBJ2-7 14 many TRBV5-1 TGCGCCAGCAGCTTGGGACTAGCGGACTACGAGCAGTACTTC CASSLGLADYEQYF
NA TRBJ2-3 14 many TRBV5-1 TGCGCCAGCAGCGCTGGTCAGGGAGCAGATACGCAGTATTTT CASSAGQGADTQYF
TRBD1 TRBJ1-6 14 many TRBV9 TGTGCCAGCAGCGCCGACAGGGGATCTTCACCCCTCCACTTT CASSADRGSSPLHF
TRBD2 TRBJ2-1 12 many TRBV20-1 TGCAGTGCCATACTAGCGGGAGATGAGCAGTTCTTC CSAILAGDEQFF
NA TRBJ1-6 15 few TRBV20-1 TGCAGTGCTAGTAGTCGGAAACAGGATAATTCACCCCTCAACTTT CSASSRKQDNSPLNF
NA TRBJ1-5 15 many TRBV12-3/TRBV12-4 TGTGCCAGCAGTCACAGGGCTAATAGCAATCAGCCCCAGCATTTT CASSHRANSNQPQHF
TRBD2 TRBJ2-7 16 many TRBV12-3/TRBV12-4 TGTGCCAGCAGCTCCCAGACTAGCGGGCGTCGCTACGAGCAGTACTTC CASSSQTSGRRYEQYF
NA TRBJ1-4 14 many TRBV5-1 TGCGCCAGCAGCTTGGCCGGGTCCGGAGAAAAACTGTTTTTT CASSLAGSGEKLFF
TRBD2 TRBJ2-1 15 many TRBV20-1 TGCAGTGCTAATCCAGCGGGGAGCTCCTACAATGAGCAGTTCTTC CSANPAGSSYNEQFF
NA TRBJ2-3 13 many TRBV29-1 TGCAGTCAACTGAACGAGGGCACAGATACGCAGTATTTT CSQLNEGTDTQYF
NA TRBJ2-5 12 many TRBV20-1 TGCAGTGGACTTCTGGGACAAGAGACCCAGTACTTC CSGLLGQETQYF
NA TRBJ2-1 15 many TRBV6-4 TGTGCCAGCAGTGAAGAGACTAGCTCCTACAATGAGCAGTTCTTC CASSEETSSYNEQFF
TRBD1 TRBJ2-1 16 many TRBV7-9 TGTGCCAGCAGCTTATCAGTCGGGACAGGGCACAATGAGCAGTTCTTC CASSLSVGTGHNEQFF
NA TRBJ2-3 13 many TRBV5-1 TGCGCCAGCCATACTGACAGCACAGATACGCAGTATTTT CASHTDSTDTQYF
TRBD1 TRBJ2-5 18 many TRBV28 TGTGCCAGCAGTTCCCCTAGAGCCCGGGACAGGGGGCAAGAGACCCAGTACTTC CASSSPRARDRGQETQYF
NA TRBJ1-6 13 few TRBV20-1 TGCAGTGCTGGGGGGGGTTTTGAATCACCCCTCAACTTT CSAGGGFESPLNF
NA TRBJ2-2 15 few TRBV11-2 TGTGCCAGCAGCTTAGATTTTCGGGGAACCGGGGAGCTGTTTTTT CASSLDFRGTGELFF
TRBD1 TRBJ1-2 17 many TRBV20-1 TGCAGTGCTAGAGACCCCGGGACAGGACCGAACTATGGCGGCTACACCTTC CSARDPGTGPNYGGYTF
TRBD2 TRBJ2-2 17 few TRBV20-1 TGCAGTGCACCTCGGGAGCTAGCGGGAGTCGGGAACGGGGAGCTGTTTTTT CSAPRELAGVGNGELFF
TRBD1 TRBJ2-7 15 many TRBV20-1 TGCAGTGCCGGGACAGGGGGTGGAGTTTTGAATGAGCAGTACTTC CSAGTGGGVLNEQYF
TRBD1 TRBJ1-1 15 many TRBV20-1 TGCAGTGCAACGACGGACAGGGGGAAGAACACTGAAGCTTTCTTT CSATTDRGKNTEAFF
TRBD2 TRBJ2-7 15 many TRBV4-1 TGCGCCAGCAGCTACGACGCGGGGGGCTCCTACGAGCAGTACTTC CASSYDAGGSYEQYF
TRBD1 TRBJ2-2 15 NA TRBV12-3/TRBV12-4 TGTGCCAGCAGAGCTACAGGGGGCATTACCGGGGAGCTGTTTTTT CASRATGGITGELFF
NA TRBJ1-1 13 NA TRBV20-1 TGCAGTGCTAGTAACAGGGAGAACACTGAAGCTTTCTTT CSASNRENTEAFF
NA TRBJ1-5 13 many TRBV19 TGTGCCAGTAGTATCGTCAGGAATCAGCCCCAGCATTTT CASSIVRNQPQHF
TRBD2 TRBJ2-7 14 many TRBV10-3 TGTGCCATCAAGGTGGCTGCGGGGGACTACGAGCAGTACTTC CAIKVAAGDYEQYF
NA TRBJ1-5 13 NA TRBV20-1 TGCAGTGCTCTGCTGGGGTACAATCAGCCCCAGCATTTT CSALLGYNQPQHF
NA TRBJ1-3 15 many TRBV6-5 TGTGCCAGCAGGACCGGGGGGGCTGAAGGAAACACCATATATTTT CASRTGGAEGNTIYF
NA TRBJ2-7 16 many TRBV5-1 TGCGCCAGCAGCCCTGCTTCCGGGACTGAGTCCTACGAGCAGTACTTC CASSPASGTESYEQYF
NA TRBJ2-7 17 many TRBV7-8 TGTGCCAGCAGCTCGCCCATTTTGAGCGGGCGCGTCTACGAGCAGTACTTC CASSSPILSGRVYEQYF
NA TRBJ2-2 15 many TRBV30 TGTGCCTGGAGTGCCCCAGGGCTATACACCGGGGAGCTGTTTTTT CAWSAPGLYTGELFF
NA TRBJ1-3 13 many TRBV29-1 TGCAGCGTTGCAGGCCCCTCTGGAAACACCATATATTTT CSVAGPSGNTIYF
TRBD2 TRBJ2-5 17 many TRBV6-6 TGTGCCAGCAGTTATGGGCTAGCGGGGGGGCCGGGGGAGACCCAGTACTTC CASSYGLAGGPGETQYF
NA TRBJ2-7 14 many TRBV5-1 TGCGCCAGCAGCTTGACCCCCGGACCCTACGAGCAGTACTTC CASSLTPGPYEQYF